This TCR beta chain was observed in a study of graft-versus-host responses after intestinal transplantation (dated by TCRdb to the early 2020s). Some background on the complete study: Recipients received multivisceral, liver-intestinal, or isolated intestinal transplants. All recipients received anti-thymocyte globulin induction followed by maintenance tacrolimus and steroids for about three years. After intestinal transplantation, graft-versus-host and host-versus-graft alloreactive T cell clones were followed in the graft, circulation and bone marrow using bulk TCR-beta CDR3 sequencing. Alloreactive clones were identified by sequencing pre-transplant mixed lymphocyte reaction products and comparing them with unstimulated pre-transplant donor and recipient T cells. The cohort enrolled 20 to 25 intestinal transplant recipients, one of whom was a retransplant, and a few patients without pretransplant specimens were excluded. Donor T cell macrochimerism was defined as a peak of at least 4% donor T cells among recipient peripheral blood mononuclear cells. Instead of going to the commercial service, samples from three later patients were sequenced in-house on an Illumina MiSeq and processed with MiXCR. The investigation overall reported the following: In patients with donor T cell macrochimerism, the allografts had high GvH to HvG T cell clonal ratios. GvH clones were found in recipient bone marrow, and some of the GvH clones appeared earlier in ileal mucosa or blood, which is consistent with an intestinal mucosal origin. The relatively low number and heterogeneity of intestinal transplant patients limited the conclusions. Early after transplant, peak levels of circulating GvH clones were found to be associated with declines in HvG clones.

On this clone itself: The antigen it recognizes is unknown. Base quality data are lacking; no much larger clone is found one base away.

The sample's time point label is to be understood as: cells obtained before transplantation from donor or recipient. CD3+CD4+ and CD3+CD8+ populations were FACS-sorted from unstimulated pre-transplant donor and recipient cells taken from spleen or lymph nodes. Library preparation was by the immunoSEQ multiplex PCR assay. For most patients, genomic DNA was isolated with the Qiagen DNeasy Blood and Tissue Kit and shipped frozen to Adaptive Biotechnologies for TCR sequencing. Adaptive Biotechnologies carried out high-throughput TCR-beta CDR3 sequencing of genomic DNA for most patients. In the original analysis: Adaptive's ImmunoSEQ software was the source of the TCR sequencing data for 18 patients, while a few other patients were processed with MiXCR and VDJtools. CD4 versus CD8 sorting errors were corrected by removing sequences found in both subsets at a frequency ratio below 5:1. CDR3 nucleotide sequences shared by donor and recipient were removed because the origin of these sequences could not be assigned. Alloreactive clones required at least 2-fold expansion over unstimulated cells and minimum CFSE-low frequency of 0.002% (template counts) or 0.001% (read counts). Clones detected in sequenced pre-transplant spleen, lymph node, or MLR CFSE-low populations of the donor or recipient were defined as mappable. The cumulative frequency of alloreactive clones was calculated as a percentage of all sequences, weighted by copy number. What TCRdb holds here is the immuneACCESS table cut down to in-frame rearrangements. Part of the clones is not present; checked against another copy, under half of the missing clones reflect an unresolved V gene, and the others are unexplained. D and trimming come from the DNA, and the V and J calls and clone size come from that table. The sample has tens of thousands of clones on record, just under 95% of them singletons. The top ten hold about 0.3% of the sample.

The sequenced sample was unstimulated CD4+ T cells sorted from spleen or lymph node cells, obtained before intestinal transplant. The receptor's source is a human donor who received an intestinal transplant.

The CDR3 region: CASSDFKGTGAFF. The DNA is TGCGCCAGCAGCGATTTTAAGGGCACAGGAGCTTTCTTT. The rearrangement joined TRBV5-1 to TRBJ1-1; TRBD1 might be the D gene, on 5 matching bases. Trimming takes 4 bases from V and 10 bases from J, and the germline ends sit 17 bases apart. The CDR3 has 13 amino acids, counting the end cysteine and phenylalanine. The retained sequence is limited to the CDR3, 39 bases, with the frame set at the first base. The germline V gene specifies SGHRS as CDR1 and YFSETQ as CDR2.